These T cell receptor beta chains were read from a single sample in a study of cytomegalovirus exposure and HLA in healthy donors. The assay was immunoSEQ multiplex PCR, and TCRdb's table has in-frame clones only and misses some. Counted here are some 130,000 clones, roughly 70% occurring once; the ten biggest clones make up about 1.5%. What was sequenced was PBMCs. Receptors originate from a human donor in good health. Both conserved end residues are trimmed from each CDR3.

V	J	CDR3
TRBV5-1	TRBJ1-3	ASSPNLNRGENTIY
TRBV15	TRBJ1-2	ATSRDGRRDWGYT
TRBV19	TRBJ2-1	ASSDGAGGFNEQF
TRBV29-1	TRBJ1-1	SGEQGWNTEAF
TRBV5-1	TRBJ2-7	ASSPTDSSYEQY
TRBV28	TRBJ2-7	ASSPLTSGKAYEQY
TRBV7-2	TRBJ2-1	ASSIDRDEQF
TRBV6-1	.	ASSAWTGQGRYEQY
TRBV5-1	TRBJ2-3	ASSLRLASNTDTQY
TRBV28	TRBJ1-3	ASSFSSGVGNTIY
TRBV2	TRBJ2-3	ASSETSRTDTQY
TRBV5-1	TRBJ1-4	ASSRGTGVEKLF
TRBV7-3	TRBJ2-7	ASSLTGSSYEQY
TRBV28	TRBJ2-7	ASSLYSGTAYEQY
TRBV7-9	TRBJ2-3	ASSSAGDDTQY
TRBV11-2	.	ASSLGAGKGYEQY
TRBV11-2	TRBJ2-7	ASSPGQGPYEQY
TRBV28	TRBJ1-3	ASSAPAESSGNTIY
TRBV11-3	TRBJ2-5	ASSLRTGAIVETQY
TRBV18	TRBJ1-5	ASSPGPGSNQPQH
TRBV19	TRBJ2-7	ASGVISEQY
TRBV4-1	TRBJ2-3	ASSLWGDGTDTQY
TRBV14	TRBJ2-1	ASSQVLLAAQF
TRBV18	TRBJ2-3	ASSPRGGAHTDTQY
TRBV27	TRBJ1-1	ASSLSGGLGEAF
TRBV7-2	TRBJ2-3	ASSLSGSTDTQY
TRBV19	TRBJ2-7	ASSIRPTGVDEQY
TRBV2	TRBJ2-2	ASSEALGELF
TRBV28	TRBJ2-7	ASRGQGAYEQY
TRBV18	TRBJ2-7	ASSRPGDRLYEQY
TRBV7-2	TRBJ1-4	ASSSRGGINEKLF
TRBV10-3	TRBJ2-1	AISESGGREIDEQF
TRBV7-6	TRBJ2-3	ASSYTSGHTDTQY
TRBV7-3	TRBJ2-1	ASSLLGGYDNEQF
TRBV7-3	TRBJ2-3	ASSEIPSTDTQY
TRBV27	TRBJ2-2	ASTLAGGYAGELF
TRBV6-5	TRBJ2-3	ASSYRGGADTQY
TRBV5-1	TRBJ2-1	ASSNSGTTYNEQF
TRBV11-2	TRBJ2-2	ASSSPNWNTGELF
TRBV7-8	TRBJ2-7	ASSLEGGSLPYEQY
TRBV29-1	TRBJ2-3	SVQNSIGIDTQY
TRBV18	TRBJ1-6	ASSQANRGNSPLH
TRBV7-8	TRBJ1-5	ASSHTGQPQH
TRBV4-1	TRBJ2-2	ASSLGQTTGELF
TRBV28	TRBJ2-7	ASSGGGREQY
TRBV28	TRBJ2-1	ASRGGRRSYNEQF
TRBV2	TRBJ1-5	ASSRTTFSNQPQH
TRBV6-1	TRBJ2-3	ASSEQGGTYTDTQY
TRBV7-9	TRBJ1-6	ASSLAHRGVSPLH
TRBV11-2	TRBJ2-1	ASSLGDRGFEQF
TRBV6-1	TRBJ1-2	ASTEGTEVYGYT
TRBV7-2	TRBJ2-3	ASSPGLNTQY
TRBV11-3	TRBJ2-1	ASSRDSTYNEQF
TRBV18	TRBJ2-1	ASSPGRSSSYNEQF
TRBV5-1	TRBJ2-1	ASSLLLAGGSDEQF